This TCR beta chain was recovered during a study of regulatory T cells in long-lasting Graves disease. The CDR3 covers 16 residues. Germline V lookup: CDR1 SGHRS, CDR2 YFSETQ. Trimming took 0 bases from V and 4 from J; bases not matched to a gene: 5. CDR3-region Arm-PCR and iRepertoire HTBI primers produced the TCR beta libraries. TCRdb passed the multiplex PCR reads through MiXCR, listing each CDR3 protein once. The sample yields about 440,000 distinct CDR3 sequences, 14% to 15% seen once. The time point is: newly diagnosed GD, antithyroid drugs for less than 3 months. RNA extracted from PBMCs served as the sequencing template. This sample also appeared in a second study, on T cells in Graves' hyperthyroidism and ophthalmopathy.

The V and J genes are TRBV5-1 and TRBJ1-4; 8 bases are a match to TRBD1. This specimen consisted of peripheral blood mononuclear cells (PBMCs), obtained at new diagnosis, from a patient treated with antithyroid drugs. The TCR was taken from a young woman with Graves disease. The CDR3, as DNA: TGCGCCAGCAGCTTGGTGGGGACAGGCGGTAATGAAAAACTGTTTTTT. As protein: CASSLVGTGGNEKLFF.